The entry that follows covers one TCR beta chain sequence. What it binds is not known. These data originate in a study of cytomegalovirus exposure and HLA in healthy donors. Study overall: The Caucasian-associated ancestry cluster held roughly 78% of under 450 genotyped donors. Study results and limitations: Presence/absence analyses supposed approximately even sequencing depth among donors. The authors listed roughly 150 TCR beta chains as cytomegalovirus-associated.

PCR primers comprised 60 Vbeta and 13 Jbeta primers. Libraries were prepared by immunoSEQ multiplex PCR; TCRdb keeps only in-frame clonotypes and omits some of them. This sample's clone table lists 180,000 or so clones. Trimming removed 5 bases at V and 3 bases at J, with 14 bases between. This CDR3 has 14 residues. Germline V gives CDR1 MDHEN, CDR2 SYDVKM. Sequencing was carried out using PBMCs. The origin of this receptor is a boy aged 10-17 years in good health and CMV-seronegative. The rearrangement uses TRBV28 and TRBJ2-7, with D perhaps matching TRBD1 (6 bases). The CDR3 region has the DNA TGTGCCAGCAGTCTACAGGGCTCGAACTACGAGCAGTACTTC. Translation: CASSLQGSNYEQYF.